Listed below are T cell receptor beta chains from one sample, sequenced in a study of blood T cells in healthy people across ages. Using its own MiXCR run on the 5' RACE reads, TCRdb lists one record per CDR3 protein. The sample lists about 680,000 distinct CDR3 sequences, around half seen once, with 30% to 35% in the top ten. Material for sequencing was blood. The receptors here all came from a woman aged 60-75 years in good health. CDR3s include the opening cysteine and the closing phenylalanine or tryptophan. Fields, in order: clone size, CDR3 length, J gene, D gene, V gene, CDR3 DNA, CDR3 protein. The D gene is left open where the match is weak. A clone size is listed for some rows: how often the clone was seen (once, few, many), or a class if it is expanded.

many,15,TRBJ2-7,.,TRBV12-3/TRBV12-4,TGTGCCAGCAGCATTGAGGGGACGGGCCCTTACGAGCAGTACTTC,CASSIEGTGPYEQYF
.,16,TRBJ2-1,TRBD2,TRBV27,TGTGCCAGCAGCCCCTCGACTAGCTGGGCGCCCAATGAGCAGTTCTTC,CASSPSTSWAPNEQFF
few,15,TRBJ1-1,TRBD1,TRBV3-1,TGTGCCAGCAGCCCGCCGGGACAGGGGAACACTGAAGCTTTCTTT,CASSPPGQGNTEAFF
once,15,TRBJ2-1,TRBD1,TRBV6-4,TGTGCCAGCACTTACGGTGACAGGGGCTACAATGAGCAGTTCTTC,CASTYGDRGYNEQFF
.,12,TRBJ2-3,.,TRBV11-2,TGTGCCAGCAGCTTTCAGGGACGTACGCAGTATTTT,CASSFQGRTQYF
few,15,TRBJ2-5,TRBD2,TRBV11-2,TGTGCCAGCAGCCCACAACATGGACTAGGAGAGACCCAGTACTTC,CASSPQHGLGETQYF
.,14,TRBJ1-5,.,TRBV12-3/TRBV12-4,TGTGCCAGCAGTGTGTTTTCTCGGGTTGGAGCCCAGCATTTT,CASSVFSRVGAQHF
few,17,TRBJ2-3,TRBD2,TRBV20-1,TGCAGTGCTAGAGACCCGGGGACTAGCGGGAGCACAGATACGCAGTATTTT,CSARDPGTSGSTDTQYF
.,14,TRBJ1-6,.,TRBV7-2,TGTGCCAGCAGCTTAGAAGGCCGGGCCTCACCCCTCCACTTT,CASSLEGRASPLHF
.,14,TRBJ2-3,.,TRBV20-1,TGCAGTGCTTCCAGGCAGGACTCCACAGATACGCAGTATTTT,CSASRQDSTDTQYF
.,14,TRBJ2-7,.,TRBV6-5,TGTGCCAGCAGTACCCAACAGGGAACCTACGAGCAGTACTTC,CASSTQQGTYEQYF
.,17,TRBJ1-4,.,TRBV27,TGTGCCAGCAGTATTCTTCGGTCAGGGGCAACTAATGAAAAACTGTTTTTT,CASSILRSGATNEKLFF
once,15,TRBJ1-4,.,TRBV25-1,TGTGCCAGCAGCCTCCGGGCACGGTGGGGGGAAAAACTGTTTTTT,CASSLRARWGEKLFF
few,12,TRBJ2-7,.,TRBV16,TGTGCCAGCAGCCAAGTAGGCGGCGAGCAGTACTTC,CASSQVGGEQYF
.,14,TRBJ2-1,TRBD2,TRBV7-2,TGTGCCAGCAGCTTACGACTAGCTCCACATGAGCAGTTCTTC,CASSLRLAPHEQFF
.,16,TRBJ1-4,.,TRBV5-1,TGCGCCAGCAGCTTGTTCGGCGGGGCAACTAATGAAAAACTGTTTTTT,CASSLFGGATNEKLFF
.,15,TRBJ1-2,.,TRBV15,TGTGCCACCAGCAGAGTCAGCCTTGCAAACTATGGCCACACCTTC,CATSRVSLANYGHTF
.,15,TRBJ1-2,.,TRBV27,TGTGCCAGCAGTCCCACAGGGTTTGCTAACTATGGCTACACCTTC,CASSPTGFANYGYTF
.,15,TRBJ2-7,TRBD1,TRBV11-1,TGTGCCAGCAGCCCCCGGGACAGGGGTTGGAATGAGCAGTACTTC,CASSPRDRGWNEQYF
.,14,TRBJ1-5,.,TRBV6-2/TRBV6-3,TGTGCCAGCACTAACAGGGTATCAAATCAGCCCCAGCATTTT,CASTNRVSNQPQHF
.,17,TRBJ2-3,.,TRBV6-1,TGTGCCAGCAGTGGGGGCGGGGCAAACCTAGTGGCAGATACGCAGTATTTT,CASSGGGANLVADTQYF
.,16,TRBJ2-3,TRBD2,TRBV12-3/TRBV12-4,TGTGCCAGCACCCAAGAGCGGGGGGGCGGCACAGATACGCAGTATTTT,CASTQERGGGTDTQYF
.,13,TRBJ2-7,.,TRBV18,TGTGCCAGCTCACCAAATGCGTTCTACGAGCAGTACTTC,CASSPNAFYEQYF
many,10,TRBJ2-4,TRBD1,TRBV2,TGTGCCGTAGGACGGGACAGGCCGTACTTC,CAVGRDRPYF
.,16,TRBJ2-2,TRBD2,TRBV20-1,TGCAGTGCTAGTATTTCTGAGCGGGGAAACACCGGGGAGCTGTTTTTT,CSASISERGNTGELFF
.,15,TRBJ2-6,.,TRBV5-1,TGCGCCAGCAGCTATAGGGGGACTGGGGCCAACGTCCCGACTTTC,CASSYRGTGANVPTF
.,13,TRBJ2-7,TRBD1,TRBV9,TGTGCCAGCAGCGTAGGAACAGGGGACGAGCAGTACTTC,CASSVGTGDEQYF
.,13,TRBJ1-4,.,TRBV29-1,TGCAGCGCTACGGACAATGCTAATGAAAAACTGTTTTTT,CSATDNANEKLFF
.,14,TRBJ2-2,TRBD1,TRBV29-1,TGCAGCGCCCGGGGACAGGGGGCAACCGGGGAGCTGTTTTTT,CSARGQGATGELFF
.,13,TRBJ2-1,.,TRBV27,TGTGCCAGCAGCTACAGGTCCTGGGATGAGCAGTTCTTC,CASSYRSWDEQFF
.,14,TRBJ2-5,.,TRBV5-1,TGCGCCAGCGGCTTCCGAGGAACTCAAGAGACCCAGTACTTC,CASGFRGTQETQYF
.,13,TRBJ2-7,.,TRBV29-1,TGCAGCGTTTTAGATGGTCAGGCGGCCGAGCAGTACTTC,CSVLDGQAAEQYF
.,15,TRBJ2-3,.,TRBV30,TGTGCCTGGAGTGCCAGGGGCGGCCTCGGAAATACGCAGTATTTT,CAWSARGGLGNTQYF
.,17,TRBJ2-1,.,TRBV6-6,TGTGCCAGCAGGCGCAGGGGGGGACTAAGCTCCTACAATGAGCAGTTCTTC,CASRRRGGLSSYNEQFF
.,11,TRBJ2-7,.,TRBV2,TGTGCCAGCGCACCAGCGCGCGAGCAGTACTTC,CASAPAREQYF
few,14,TRBJ2-2,.,TRBV20-1,TGCAGTGCTAGAGATAGCAGAGTCACCGGGGAGCTGTTTTTT,CSARDSRVTGELFF
.,15,TRBJ2-7,TRBD2,TRBV20-1,TGCAGTGCCGGCCCGACTAGCGGCCTTTCCTACGAGCAGTACTTC,CSAGPTSGLSYEQYF
.,14,TRBJ2-7,TRBD2,TRBV6-2/TRBV6-3,TGTGCCAGCAGGGAACCGGGACTAGTACATGAGCAGTACTTC,CASREPGLVHEQYF
few,13,TRBJ1-2,.,TRBV7-8,TGTGCCAGCAGTCTGGACAGTCGCTATGGCTACACCTTC,CASSLDSRYGYTF
few,13,TRBJ1-4,.,TRBV28,TGTGCCAGCAGTTTAGAGTTGGGAGAAAAACTGTTTTTT,CASSLELGEKLFF
.,14,TRBJ2-7,.,TRBV7-9,TGTGCCAGCAGCTTCAGGTCCGGGTTCTACGAGCAGTACTTC,CASSFRSGFYEQYF
once,15,TRBJ2-7,TRBD2,TRBV28,TGTGCCAGCAGTGGGGGAGCGGGAGGGCGGTACGAGCAGTACTTC,CASSGGAGGRYEQYF
.,16,TRBJ1-1,TRBD1,TRBV5-1,TGCGCCAGCAGCCGACCAGGGGGCTTCGGGAACACTGAAGCTTTCTTT,CASSRPGGFGNTEAFF